Shown below are 21 T cell receptor beta chains from a single sample sequenced in a study of T cell responses to AZD1222 COVID-19 vaccine. The assay was immunoSEQ multiplex PCR, and TCRdb's table has in-frame clones only and misses some. Of about 110,000 clones listed, 70% to 90% are singletons. This specimen consisted of peripheral blood, obtained 28 days after the second AZD1222 dose. Receptors were obtained from an adult who received the AZD1222 COVID-19 vaccine.

This chain connects TRBV19 to TRBJ1-2; no firm D call. V was cut by 5 bases and J by 5 bases, with 15 bases left in between. Per the germline V gene, CDR1 is LNHDA and CDR2 is SQIVND (reference sequence). The CDR3 length is 14 residues. The CDR3 coding sequence is TGTGCCAGTAGTCCTCCCAGGAGTTTTTATGGCTACACCTTC. It encodes CASSPPRSFYGYTF.

This clone turned up a few times. V gene TRBV10-3 combines with J gene TRBJ2-7; TRBD2 matches at 8 bases. V gave up 3 bases and J gave up 7 bases; unmatched junction bases: 8. The CDR3 sequence is 14 residues long. Germline CDR1 ENHRY, CDR2 SYGVKD. This CDR3 reads CAISDAGGAREQYF. The CDR3 DNA sequence: TGTGCCATCAGTGATGCGGGGGGAGCGCGAGAGCAGTACTTC.

The chain employs TRBV5-1 and TRBJ2-2, with D unclear. The germline gives CDR1 SGHRS, CDR2 YFSETQ. The CDR3 loop spans 13 amino acids. Trimming left V 1 base short and J 5 bases short, with 6 bases between. CDR3 bases: TGCGCCAGCAGCTTGTTAAGTACCGGGGAGCTGTTTTTT. The encoded protein is CASSLLSTGELFF.

In this sample, this clone turned up a few times. This sequence joins TRBV4-2 and TRBJ1-2; 7 bases line up with TRBD1. Germline trimming cut 0 bases from V and 5 bases from J; bases unmatched to any gene: 12. CDR3 length equals 17 residues. Germline values: CDR1 LGHNA, CDR2 YNFKEQ. CDR3 bases: TGTGCCAGCAGCCAAGATGGAAGTCGGGACAGAGGGTATGGCTACACCTTC. Amino acid sequence: CASSQDGSRDRGYGYTF.

J is TRBJ2-1 and V is TRBV4-2; 14 bases align to TRBD2. Germline lookup yields CDR1 LGHNA and CDR2 YNFKEQ. V was pared by 2 bases and J by 6 bases, with 9 bases of the junction left unmatched. This CDR3 comprises 18 residues. Written as DNA, the CDR3 is TGTGCCAGCAGCCAAAGGGGACTAGCGGGAGTCGTGGGCAATGAGCAGTTCTTC. Its protein product is CASSQRGLAGVVGNEQFF.

V usage is TRBV18 and J usage is TRBJ2-3; possible D gene TRBD2, 5 bases. The CDR3 totals 15 residues. V was trimmed by 5 bases and J by 1 base, leaving 13 bases between them. Germline lookup yields CDR1 KGHSH and CDR2 LQKENI. The CDR3 DNA follows: TGTGCCAGCTCAGGTAGGCTGGGAGGCACAGATACGCAGTATTTT. Protein sequence: CASSGRLGGTDTQYF.

The genes are TRBV10-3 and TRBJ1-1; D may be TRBD1 (5 bases). V shed 2 bases and J shed 0 bases, with 10 bases lying between them. In germline, CDR1 is ENHRY, CDR2 SYGVKD. This CDR3 is built from 15 residues. The CDR3 nucleotides are TGTGCCATCAGTGAGAATCCGGGGGTGAACACTGAAGCTTTCTTT. Its translation is CAISENPGVNTEAFF.

The V call is TRBV6-1, the J call TRBJ2-7; possibly TRBD2 for D (5 bases). With 0 bases removed from V and 6 bases from J, the gap between germline ends came to 9 bases. The CDR3 contains 13 residues. CDR1 is MNHNS, CDR2 SASEGT, per germline. CDR3 bases: TGTGCCAGCAGTGAAGCGAGAGGGTTCGAGCAGTACTTC. Encoded protein: CASSEARGFEQYF.

The chain combines TRBV18 with TRBJ2-3; D ambiguous. V was cut by 5 bases and J by 2 bases, with 8 bases left in between. The CDR3 has 13 amino acids. From germline, CDR1 is KGHSH and CDR2 LQKENI. CDR3 sequence: CASSAEVTDTQYF. The CDR3 coding sequence is TGTGCCAGCTCAGCAGAGGTCACAGATACGCAGTATTTT.

V gene TRBV20-1 combines with J gene TRBJ2-1, with a possible D match to TRBD2 (5 bases). CDR3 size: 13 residues. The V gene's germline CDR1 is DFQATT and CDR2 SNEGSKA (reference sequence). The germline V and J ends were trimmed by 3 bases and 9 bases, with 15 bases remaining between them. CDR3 loop: CSASSGMRSEQFF. The CDR3 region has the DNA TGCAGTGCTAGTTCCGGGATGAGGAGTGAGCAGTTCTTC.

This chain joins TRBV11-2 and TRBJ2-1; 9 nucleotides align to TRBD2. The CDR3 is 15 residues long. Germline CDR1 SGHAT, CDR2 FQNNGV. The J segment lost 4 bases and the V segment lost 5 bases, leaving 6 bases of the junction unmatched. The CDR3 sequence: CASSPGTSRYNEQFF. CDR3 sequence (DNA): TGTGCCAGCAGCCCCGGGACTAGCAGATACAATGAGCAGTTCTTC.

This chain connects TRBV28 to TRBJ2-7; 7 bases fit TRBD1. V lost 4 bases to trimming and J lost 9 bases; unmatched junction nucleotides: 21. CDR3 length: 17 amino acids. Germline CDR1 and CDR2: MDHEN and SYDVKM. The CDR3 is CASSSQLGGQGEKRQYF. The DNA of the CDR3 is TGTGCCAGCAGTTCTCAGTTGGGTGGGCAGGGGGAAAAGAGGCAGTACTTC.

This clone was found a few times. This sequence joins TRBV6-6 and TRBJ1-1; perhaps TRBD1 as D (6 bases). V was clipped by 7 bases and J by 4 bases, with 16 bases between them. CDR1 MNHNY and CDR2 SVGAGI come from the germline V gene (reference sequence). This CDR3 is built from 14 residues. This CDR3 is CASKVRQGTTEAFF. The DNA for the CDR3 is TGTGCCAGCAAAGTAAGGCAGGGGACCACTGAAGCTTTCTTT.

The V gene is TRBV6-5, the J gene TRBJ1-2, with no clear D. The CDR3 runs to 15 residues. Germline V gene lookup returns CDR1 MNHEY and CDR2 SVGAGI. V lost 7 bases to trimming and J lost 0 bases, with 15 bases between them. Written as DNA, the CDR3 is TGTGCCAGCATCAAGTCCACATACTCTAACTATGGCTACACCTTC. It is translated as CASIKSTYSNYGYTF.

This rearrangement joins TRBV2 to TRBJ2-3; the D gene could be TRBD1 or TRBD2 (5 bases each). Germline V CDR1 and CDR2: SNHLY, FYNNEI. The V end was cut by 1 base, the J end by 8 bases, with 10 bases between. The CDR3 consists of 13 residues. Here the CDR3 reads CASSEGKGSTQYF. CDR3 coding DNA: TGTGCCAGCAGTGAAGGGAAGGGGAGTACGCAGTATTTT.

Only a few counts were recorded for this clone. This sequence joins TRBV6-5 and TRBJ2-1; no clear D. V lost 5 bases, J lost 9 bases, and 11 bases lay in between. In germline, CDR1 is MNHEY, CDR2 SVGAGI. The CDR3 length is 12 residues. The CDR3 protein is CASSQVGREQFF. The CDR3 bases are TGTGCCAGCAGTCAGGTCGGACGTGAGCAGTTCTTC.

The genes are TRBV7-2 and TRBJ1-5, with D unclear. The CDR3 contains 13 residues. The germline gives CDR1 SGHTA, CDR2 FQGNSA. Trimming cost V 3 bases and J 8 bases, with 11 bases left between them. In nucleotides, the CDR3 is TGTGCCAGCAGCTTCTCATCCGGGGAGCCCCAGCATTTT. Its protein is CASSFSSGEPQHF. Based on the CDR3 plus reference TRBV7-2 and TRBJ1-5, the full variable domain is GAGVSQSPSNKVTEKGKDVELRCDPISGHTALYWYRQSLGQGLEFLIYFQGNSAPDKSGLPSDRFSAERTGGSVSTLTIQRTQQEDSAVYLCASSFSSGEPQHFGDGTRLSIL.

The chain is built from TRBV5-1 and TRBJ1-4; 8 positions match TRBD1. CDR3 length: 15 amino acids. The germline gives CDR1 SGHRS, CDR2 YFSETQ. The J segment lost 8 bases and the V segment lost 1 base, leaving 7 bases of the junction unmatched. This CDR3 is CASSLLGGTGEKLFF. Written as DNA, the CDR3 is TGCGCCAGCAGCTTGCTGGGAGGGACAGGAGAAAAACTGTTTTTT.

The chain has TRBV4-1 and TRBJ1-6; tentative D call: TRBD1 (5 bases). Trimming left V 1 base short and J 2 bases short, with 12 bases between. This CDR3 has 17 residues. CDR1 and CDR2 (germline): MGHRA, YSYEKL. CDR3 nucleotide sequence: TGCGCCAGCAGCCAAGGGAGGCAGGGCCCCTATAATTCACCCCTCCACTTT. It codes for CASSQGRQGPYNSPLHF.

The V gene is TRBV7-2, the J gene TRBJ2-1; 8 bases fit TRBD2. V was pared by 5 bases and J by 0 bases, with 9 bases of the junction left unmatched. CDR3 length: 17 residues. The germline V gene has CDR1 SGHTA and CDR2 FQGNSA. This CDR3 is CASSLRLASHSYNEQFF. As DNA, the CDR3 is TGTGCCAGCAGCCTTAGACTAGCGAGTCACTCCTACAATGAGCAGTTCTTC.

The sample holds a few counts of this clone. The J gene is TRBJ2-1, the V gene TRBV7-3; the match to TRBD2 covers 8 bases. In germline, CDR1 is SGHTA, CDR2 FQGTGA. J was trimmed by 0 bases and V by 5 bases; bases with no gene match: 12. This CDR3 is 18 amino acids long. The CDR3 is CASSLRTSSRTSYNEQFF. The CDR3 DNA reads TGTGCCAGCAGCCTCCGGACTAGCAGCCGGACCTCCTACAATGAGCAGTTCTTC.